The 30 T cell receptor beta chains given below trace back to one sample, sequenced in a study of beta chain features in type 1 diabetes. Expressed TCRB transcripts were sequenced, since all the RNA that had been isolated was reverse transcribed. Profiling relied on immunoSEQ multiplex PCR, and the TCRdb table lists in-frame clones only, not all of them. The top ten clones hold approximately 0.02% of a sample with a few hundred thousand clones, about 14% of them seen once. Sequenced material: naive CD4+ T cells from blood. These receptors all stem from a woman aged 18-29 years in good health.

The V call is TRBV19, the J call TRBJ2-7; perhaps TRBD1 as D (6 bases). Trimming pared 10 bases from V and 0 bases from J, leaving 10 bases between. Per the germline V gene, CDR1 is LNHDA and CDR2 is SQIVND (reference sequence). The CDR3 is made up of 12 amino acids. The CDR3 protein is CATRDISYEQYF. The CDR3 region has the DNA TGTGCCACTCGGGACATCTCCTACGAGCAGTACTTC.

In this sample, this clone turned up a few times. The V gene is TRBV11-2, the J gene TRBJ2-1, with 10 bases aligning to TRBD2. This CDR3 has 14 amino acids. Trimming cost V 4 bases and J 8 bases; bases outside gene matches: 5. Germline V gene lookup returns CDR1 SGHAT and CDR2 FQNNGV. The CDR3 protein is CASSSLAGVDEQFF. The CDR3 DNA reads TGTGCCAGCAGCTCTCTAGCGGGAGTCGATGAGCAGTTCTTC. The full variable domain, completed using reference TRBV11-2 and TRBJ2-1, is EAGVAQSPRYKIIEKRQSVAFWCNPISGHATLYWYQQILGQGPKLLIQFQNNGVVDDSQLPKDRFSAERLKGVDSTLKIQPAKLEDSAVYLCASSSLAGVDEQFFGPGTRLTVL.

The rearrangement links TRBV2 to TRBJ1-4; D call uncertain. The CDR3 is made up of 16 amino acids. V was trimmed by 1 base and J by 0 bases, leaving 9 bases between them. Germline loops: CDR1 SNHLY, CDR2 FYNNEI. The DNA for the CDR3 is TGTGCCAGCAGTGAAGGCCGGAGTTCAACTAATGAAAAACTGTTTTTT. Residues: CASSEGRSSTNEKLFF.

A few counts support this clone. The chain combines TRBV29-1 with TRBJ2-2; the D gene is possibly TRBD2 (6 bases). This CDR3 spans 12 amino acids. Germline V gene data show CDR1 as SQVTM and CDR2 as ANQGSEA. The ends were cut back, 7 bases at V and 6 bases at J, with 12 bases in the middle. This CDR3 is CSGGDWAGELFF. DNA for the CDR3: TGCAGCGGGGGGGATTGGGCCGGGGAGCTGTTTTTT.

This clone was counted a few times. The chain uses TRBV5-1 and TRBJ2-1; 8 nucleotides align to TRBD1. Trimming took 4 bases from V and 2 from J; bases not matched to a gene: 5. The CDR3 contains 15 residues. From germline, CDR1 is SGHRS and CDR2 YFSETQ. The CDR3 protein is CASSATGAPYNEQFF. The CDR3 DNA sequence: TGCGCCAGCAGCGCGACAGGGGCCCCCTACAATGAGCAGTTCTTC.

The chain uses TRBV7-9 and TRBJ2-1; 10 positions match TRBD1. CDR1 and CDR2 from the germline V gene are SEHNR and FQNEAQ (reference sequence). This CDR3 comprises 12 residues. V lost 4 bases and J lost 14; bases outside the gene matches: 5. The CDR3 here is CASSSTGTGEFF. DNA for the CDR3: TGTGCCAGCAGCTCTACCGGGACAGGGGAGTTCTTC.

Concerning this clone: Other DNA sequences from this sample encode an identical CDR3 as well. The gene calls are TRBV9 and TRBJ2-5; TRBD2 is a possible D gene (5 bases). CDR1 and CDR2 (germline): SGDLS, YYNGEE. V lost 3 bases and J 3 bases, leaving 9 bases between the germline ends. This CDR3 is built from 13 residues. The CDR3 sequence is CASSASGEETQYF. DNA for the CDR3: TGTGCCAGCAGCGCCAGCGGAGAAGAGACCCAGTACTTC.

V and J are TRBV28 and TRBJ1-2, with D perhaps matching TRBD1 (6 bases). Germline V gene lookup returns CDR1 MDHEN and CDR2 SYDVKM. V was cut by 2 bases and J by 6 bases, with 10 bases left in between. CDR3 length: 13 amino acids. The chain's CDR3 is CASSLPTGNGYTF. DNA for the CDR3: TGTGCCAGCAGTTTACCCACAGGGAATGGCTACACCTTC.

Only a few counts were recorded for this clone. The V and J genes are TRBV7-9 and TRBJ2-3; 10 bases map to TRBD2. The germline CDR1 and CDR2 sequences are SEHNR and FQNEAQ (reference sequence). With V trimmed by 4 bases and J by 5 bases, 15 bases remained unmatched. The CDR3 is 18 residues long. This CDR3 reads CASSSKGGSSGSLDTQYF. The CDR3 DNA sequence: TGTGCCAGCAGCTCAAAAGGAGGGTCTAGCGGGAGTTTAGATACGCAGTATTTT. Full variable domain (remainder filled in from reference TRBV7-9 and TRBJ2-3): DTGVSQNPRHKITKRGQNVTFRCDPISEHNRLYWYRQTLGQGPEFLTYFQNEAQLEKSRLLSDRFSAERPKGSFSTLEIQRTEQGDSAMYLCASSSKGGSSGSLDTQYFGPGTRLTVL.

This clone showed up just a few times. The genes are TRBV30 and TRBJ1-1; a weak D match, TRBD1 (5 bases). The ends were cut back, 4 bases at V and 0 bases at J, with 12 bases in the middle. There are 14 residues in the CDR3. CDR1 and CDR2 (germline): GTSNPN, SVGIG (reference sequence). The CDR3, as DNA: TGTGCCTGGATGGGCAGGGTGATGAACACTGAAGCTTTCTTT. Its protein is CAWMGRVMNTEAFF.

The chain links TRBV10-3 to TRBJ2-2; 16 positions match TRBD2. Germline V CDR1 and CDR2: ENHRY, SYGVKD. This CDR3 is built from 16 residues. V was clipped by 6 bases and J by 7 bases; unmatched bases: 5. CDR3 bases: TGTGCCATCAGGGGACTAGCGGGAGGGTACGGCGGGGAGCTGTTTTTT. Translating it yields CAIRGLAGGYGGELFF.

This clone came up a few times. The V call is TRBV6-4, the J call TRBJ1-2, with 8 bases aligning to TRBD1. Trimming took 0 bases from V and 5 from J; bases not matched to a gene: 8. CDR1 and CDR2 (germline): MRHNA, SNTAGT. The length of the CDR3 is 16 residues. CDR3 region: CASSDSTGTGKYGYTF. CDR3 in DNA: TGTGCCAGCAGTGACTCTACCGGGACAGGAAAATATGGCTACACCTTC.

This clone was seen a few times. This chain joins TRBV15 and TRBJ2-7; tentatively, D is TRBD1 (5 bases). The CDR3 extends over 15 amino acids. Germline-derived CDR1 and CDR2 are LNHNV and YYDKDF (reference sequence). V gave up 3 bases and J gave up 4 bases, with 16 bases separating them. The CDR3 region is CATSRVAQGGYEQYF. CDR3 DNA: TGTGCCACCAGCAGGGTTGCCCAGGGTGGGTACGAGCAGTACTTC.

This clone has just a few counts. J is TRBJ2-7 and V is TRBV9; D perhaps matches TRBD1 (6 bases). This CDR3 contains 15 residues. The germline V gene has CDR1 SGDLS and CDR2 YYNGEE. Between the trimmed V and J ends, which lost 0 bases and 1 base, there was a span of 11 bases. The CDR3 DNA is TGTGCCAGCAGCGTAGCTCCAGGGGAGTCCTACGAGCAGTACTTC. It specifies CASSVAPGESYEQYF.

This clone was seen only a few times. The V gene is TRBV7-3, the J gene TRBJ2-3, with D hard to call. The CDR3 length is 14 residues. Trimming removed 2 bases at V and 3 bases at J, with 9 bases between. Germline values: CDR1 SGHTA, CDR2 FQGTGA. Here the CDR3 reads CASSLHPVTDTQYF. As DNA, the CDR3 is TGTGCCAGCAGCTTACATCCGGTTACAGATACGCAGTATTTT.

This rearrangement joins TRBV30 to TRBJ2-1, with 8 nucleotides matching TRBD2. Germline loops: CDR1 GTSNPN, CDR2 SVGIG (reference sequence). This CDR3 spans 11 amino acids. Unmatched junction bases numbered 8, after V lost 4 bases and J lost 15 bases. CDR3 nucleotide sequence: TGTGCCTGGAAAGACTTAGCGGGGCTGTTCTTC. Amino acid sequence: CAWKDLAGLFF.

This clone showed up just a few times. The chain carries TRBV28 and TRBJ2-2; TRBD2 agrees at 13 bases. J gave up 4 bases and V 5 bases, and 4 bases lay outside the gene matches. Looked up from germline, CDR1 is MDHEN and CDR2 is SYDVKM. This CDR3 region has 16 residues. For the CDR3, the DNA is TGTGCCAGCAGTGGGACTAGCGGGAACGTCACCGGGGAGCTGTTTTTT. Translated, it gives CASSGTSGNVTGELFF.

This clone was picked up a small number of times. This rearrangement joins TRBV6-5 to TRBJ2-3, with D perhaps TRBD2 (5 bases). Germline lookup yields CDR1 MNHEY and CDR2 SVGAGI. This CDR3 is 12 amino acids long. Trimming took 8 bases from V and 3 from J, leaving 9 bases between them. The CDR3 loop reads CASGRRTDTQYF. The CDR3 DNA is TGTGCCAGCGGTCGGAGGACAGATACGCAGTATTTT.

The CDR3 is CASSPDRGFNYGYTF. The DNA of the CDR3 is TGCGCCAGCAGCCCGGACAGGGGCTTTAACTATGGCTACACCTTC. The chain links TRBV4-3 to TRBJ1-2; 9 nucleotides match TRBD1. The germline gives CDR1 LGHNA, CDR2 YSLEER. V trimming: 4 bases; J trimming: 1 base; junction bases outside the gene matches: 4. The CDR3 extends over 15 amino acids.

The chain carries TRBV2 and TRBJ1-5; TRBD1 might be the D (5 bases). The CDR3 runs 15 residues. V was trimmed by 0 bases and J by 3 bases, leaving 9 bases between them. Germline CDR1 and CDR2: SNHLY and FYNNEI. The CDR3 sequence is CASSEARGINQPQHF. As DNA, the CDR3 is TGTGCCAGCAGTGAAGCGCGGGGCATCAATCAGCCCCAGCATTTT.

The chain carries TRBV6-1 and TRBJ2-3; TRBD1 is a possible D gene (6 bases). The CDR3 runs 13 residues. Germline V gene data show CDR1 as MNHNS and CDR2 as SASEGT. V was cut by 4 bases and J by 6 bases, with 11 bases left in between. CDR3 in DNA: TGTGCCAGCAGTGCCTACAGGGCGGATACGCAGTATTTT. This sequence encodes CASSAYRADTQYF.

This clone was seen more than once but under ten times. The genes are TRBV25-1 and TRBJ2-7; perhaps TRBD1 as D (6 bases). The CDR3 runs to 14 residues. Germline values: CDR1 MGHDK, CDR2 SYGVNS. V was shortened by 5 bases and J by 4 bases, with 15 bases between the two germline ends. The CDR3 loop is CASSLAGVAYEQYF. As DNA, the CDR3 is TGTGCCAGCAGTCTGGCAGGGGTCGCGTACGAGCAGTACTTC.

V usage is TRBV18 and J usage is TRBJ1-1; tentatively, D is TRBD1 (5 bases). Per the germline V gene, CDR1 is KGHSH and CDR2 is LQKENI. The CDR3 loop spans 13 amino acids. V shed 3 bases and J shed 8 bases, with 13 bases lying between them. The CDR3 protein is CASSPSRELEAFF. In nucleotides, the CDR3 is TGTGCCAGCTCACCCTCCAGGGAACTAGAAGCTTTCTTT.

The CDR3 DNA reads TGTGCCAGCAGTGAAAGCCGCAATCAGCCCCAGCATTTT. Its protein product is CASSESRNQPQHF. The rearrangement uses TRBV2 and TRBJ1-5; D gene uncertain. Deletions cut 2 bases from V and 2 bases from J, with 4 bases between. The CDR3 contains 13 residues. Germline-derived CDR1 and CDR2 are SNHLY and FYNNEI.

This chain uses TRBV28 with TRBJ2-5; a weak D match, TRBD2 (6 bases). Germline CDR1 MDHEN, CDR2 SYDVKM. The CDR3 runs to 14 residues. V dropped 6 bases and J dropped 0 bases, with 11 bases sitting between them. The DNA of the CDR3 is TGTGCCAGCAGGGGTGGGGGGTACCAAGAGACCCAGTACTTC. It codes for CASRGGGYQETQYF.

V gene TRBV6-6 combines with J gene TRBJ2-1; TRBD2 matches at 7 bases. CDR1 is MNHNY and CDR2 is SVGAGI in the germline V gene (reference sequence). The CDR3 contains 13 residues. The V gene end was trimmed by 6 bases and the J gene end by 11 bases; junction bases not matched to a gene: 10. In nucleotides, the CDR3 is TGTGCCAGCAGCCCACCCGGTAGCGGGCAGCAGTTCTTC. Residues: CASSPPGSGQQFF.

The table lists this clone with a few counts. The V and J genes are TRBV2 and TRBJ2-1, with unresolved D. Trimming stripped 7 bases from V and 2 bases from J, with 9 bases between. The CDR3 has 13 amino acids. Germline V CDR1 and CDR2: SNHLY, FYNNEI. In nucleotides, the CDR3 is TGTGCCAGCATCAACGAGGCCTACAATGAGCAGTTCTTC. It yields the protein CASINEAYNEQFF. Based on the CDR3 plus reference TRBV2 and TRBJ2-1, the full variable domain is EPEVTQTPSHQVTQMGQEVILRCVPISNHLYFYWYRQILGQKVEFLVSFYNNEISEKSEIFDDQFSVERPDGSNFTLKIRSTKLEDSAMYFCASINEAYNEQFFGPGTRLTVL.

V and J are TRBV19 and TRBJ2-3, with D tentatively TRBD2 (5 bases). This CDR3 has 11 residues. V lost 5 bases, J lost 8 bases, and 8 bases lay in between. Germline V gene data show CDR1 as LNHDA and CDR2 as SQIVND (reference sequence). The CDR3 DNA is TGTGCCAGTAGTGAAGCGGCTACGCAGTATTTT. Its protein is CASSEAATQYF.

The CDR3 sequence: CASSQDSGLNQPQHF. The DNA of the CDR3 is TGCGCCAGCAGCCAAGATTCGGGACTCAATCAGCCCCAGCATTTT. This chain uses TRBV4-3 with TRBJ1-5, with D tentatively TRBD1 (5 bases). From germline, CDR1 is LGHNA and CDR2 YSLEER. This CDR3 is built from 15 residues. V was clipped by 0 bases and J by 3 bases, with 9 bases between them.

This sequence joins TRBV10-3 and TRBJ2-7, with 9 positions matching TRBD2. This CDR3 spans 15 amino acids. Trimming cost V 4 bases and J 0 bases; bases outside gene matches: 4. Germline V CDR1 and CDR2: ENHRY, SYGVKD. As DNA, the CDR3 is TGTGCCATCAGTGGCGGGGGGGATAGCTCCTACGAGCAGTACTTC. Residues: CAISGGGDSSYEQYF.